This T cell receptor (beta chain) was identified during a study of shared clonotypes between healthy human individuals. Replicate PCRs run on sorted subsets employed roughly 180 ng DNA, around 31,000 T cell genomes. Original processing methods: Junction-only sequences without quality scores were provided by ImmunoSEQ, so filtering was different. Repertoires were generated with immunoSEQ multiplex PCR, while TCRdb's copy carries only in-frame clones and drops some. Clone size and V and J calls were adopted from that table, with D and trimming inferred from the DNA. The sample lists 1.5 million to 2.5 million clones, about 95% seen once, with around 1.2% in the top ten. Naive CD8 populations comprised CD45RO-negative cells positively selected for CCR7, excluding terminally differentiated effector memory CD45RA+ cells. Trimming took off 5 bases at V and 0 bases at J, with 8 bases between the two ends. The CDR3 has 14 amino acids. The V gene's germline CDR1 is MNHEY and CDR2 SMNVEV (reference sequence).

General study findings and limits: The sampled material consisted only of blood, and tissue repertoires are likely to differ.

A note on this clone: What it binds is unknown. Other nucleotide sequences in the sample specify the same CDR3.

The sequenced sample consisted of naive CD8+ T cells sorted from blood. V is TRBV27 and J is TRBJ1-5, with no clear D. The TCR originated in a man aged 18-30 years in good health. The chain's CDR3 is CASSPGLSNQPQHF. CDR3 DNA sequence: TGTGCCAGCAGTCCCGGGCTTAGCAATCAGCCCCAGCATTTT.